Listed below are T cell receptor beta chains from one sample, sequenced in a study of patients and donors after allogeneic stem cell transplantation. In TCRdb, the RT-PCR reads were re-called with MiXCR into one record per CDR3 protein. The sample consists of around 82,000 distinct CDR3 sequences, 4.5% to 5% of them appearing once. Sequenced material: blood, either unsorted or a sorted T cell fraction (not recorded which). Receptors originate from a human donor who was either an allogeneic HSCT recipient or a stem cell or donor lymphocyte infusion donor (not recorded which). It is not recorded whose cells these are; they may come from a transplant donor. Each CDR3 is given with its conserved first and last residue. The D gene is left open where the match is weak. Part of the rows lack a size; the others show once, few, many or a class for expanded clones.

v_gene	abundance	j_gene	len	d_gene	CDR3aa	CDR3nt
TRBV25-1	.	TRBJ2-2	16	TRBD1	CASSQGTGGMTGELFF	TGTGCCAGCAGTCAAGGGACAGGGGGCATGACCGGGGAGCTGTTTTTT
TRBV28	many	TRBJ1-1	15	.	CASSSGGTLNTEAFF	TGTGCCAGCAGTTCGGGGGGGACCCTGAACACTGAAGCTTTCTTT
TRBV4-1	many	TRBJ2-3	17	.	CASSQLWTATSTDTQYF	TGCGCCAGCAGCCAACTATGGACCGCGACTAGCACAGATACGCAGTATTTT
TRBV28	.	TRBJ2-1	15	.	CASSFETGVYNEQFF	TGTGCCAGCAGTTTCGAAACGGGGGTATACAATGAGCAGTTCTTC
TRBV6-1	.	TRBJ2-1	15	TRBD1	CASRAGQGKYNEQFF	TGTGCCAGCAGGGCGGGACAGGGAAAGTACAATGAGCAGTTCTTC
TRBV6-1	many	TRBJ1-2	15	.	CASSEGLGNNYGYTF	TGTGCCAGCAGTGAAGGTTTAGGGAACAACTATGGCTACACCTTC
TRBV5-1	.	TRBJ2-5	16	.	CASSPGGQATWETQYF	TGCGCCAGCAGCCCGGGGGGCCAGGCAACGTGGGAGACCCAGTACTTC
TRBV6-2/TRBV6-3	many	TRBJ2-3	14	.	CASRPKGPTDTQYF	TGTGCCAGCAGGCCGAAGGGCCCCACAGATACGCAGTATTTT
TRBV28	many	TRBJ2-7	12	.	CASSLWAESPYF	TGTGCCAGCAGTTTATGGGCCGAGTCCCCGTACTTC
TRBV15	many	TRBJ2-2	16	.	CATSRGGDKGAGELFF	TGTGCCACCAGCAGAGGAGGGGACAAGGGCGCCGGGGAGCTGTTTTTT
TRBV20-1	many	TRBJ1-1	15	.	CSAYQLLQGLTEAFF	TGCAGTGCTTACCAACTCCTCCAGGGGTTGACTGAAGCTTTCTTT
TRBV5-1	many	TRBJ1-1	13	.	CASKEGLNTEAFF	TGCGCCAGCAAGGAAGGGCTTAACACTGAAGCTTTCTTT
TRBV7-8	many	TRBJ2-2	13	TRBD1	CASSLDRAGELFF	TGTGCCAGCAGCCTGGACAGGGCAGGGGAGCTGTTTTTT
TRBV5-1	many	TRBJ1-1	14	.	CASSLTAGNTEAFF	TGCGCCAGCAGCTTGACGGCAGGGAACACTGAAGCTTTCTTT
TRBV12-3/TRBV12-4	many	TRBJ2-5	14	TRBD1	CASSFRDREETQYF	TGTGCCAGCAGTTTCCGGGACAGGGAAGAGACCCAGTACTTC
TRBV5-8	.	TRBJ1-3	15	.	CASTTRMGTGNTIYF	TGTGCCAGCACTACCCGAATGGGGACTGGAAACACCATATATTTT
TRBV18	many	TRBJ2-3	15	TRBD1	CASSTEDRGADTQYF	TGTGCCAGCTCAACGGAAGACAGGGGTGCAGATACGCAGTATTTT
TRBV18	many	TRBJ1-1	15	.	CASSPPSARNTEAFF	TGTGCCAGCTCACCACCGAGTGCCCGGAACACTGAAGCTTTCTTT
TRBV7-3	medium-sized	TRBJ2-1	15	TRBD1	CASSRMGQGLGEQFF	TGTGCCAGCAGCCGGATGGGACAGGGTTTGGGTGAGCAGTTCTTC
TRBV12-3/TRBV12-4	many	TRBJ2-7	14	TRBD2	CASSTTSGGSEQYF	TGTGCCAGCAGCACGACTAGCGGGGGGTCCGAGCAGTACTTC
TRBV27	many	TRBJ2-2	16	TRBD2	CASRPGGFLHTGELFF	TGTGCCAGCAGGCCCGGGGGGTTCCTTCACACCGGGGAGCTGTTTTTT
TRBV11-2	many	TRBJ1-1	18	.	CASSLRRAGGWGNTEAFF	TGTGCCAGCAGCTTAAGACGTGCTGGGGGATGGGGGAACACTGAAGCTTTCTTT
TRBV19	few	TRBJ2-1	13	.	CASKRRDLDEQFF	TGTGCCAGTAAGAGAAGGGACCTCGATGAGCAGTTCTTC
TRBV5-1	many	TRBJ2-1	18	.	CASSFEGGRGSSYNEQFF	TGCGCCAGCAGCTTCGAAGGGGGGCGAGGCAGCTCCTACAATGAGCAGTTCTTC
TRBV20-1	many	TRBJ2-7	14	TRBD2	CSAPSGDFSYEQYF	TGCAGTGCTCCCAGCGGGGACTTCTCCTACGAGCAGTACTTC
TRBV3-1	many	TRBJ2-3	16	TRBD2	CASSLRTGGGTDTQYF	TGTGCCAGCAGCCTCCGAACGGGCGGGGGAACAGATACGCAGTATTTT
TRBV15	few	TRBJ2-2	18	TRBD1	CATSRRGLGTGWDGELFF	TGTGCCACCAGCAGACGAGGCCTCGGGACAGGGTGGGACGGGGAGCTGTTTTTT
TRBV12-3/TRBV12-4	many	TRBJ1-1	14	.	CASSWQEMNTEAFF	TGTGCCAGCAGCTGGCAGGAAATGAACACTGAAGCTTTCTTT
TRBV2	many	TRBJ1-6	16	.	CASSDPKKGSNSPLHF	TGTGCCAGCAGTGATCCTAAAAAGGGTAGTAATTCACCCCTCCACTTT
TRBV5-8	few	TRBJ1-2	15	.	CASSLGQGLNYGYTF	TGTGCCAGCAGCTTGGGCCAAGGCCTTAACTATGGCTACACCTTC
TRBV5-1	many	TRBJ2-3	15	TRBD1	CASSQGGVLTDTQYF	TGCGCCAGCAGCCAAGGGGGCGTACTCACAGATACGCAGTATTTT
TRBV11-3	many	TRBJ2-5	13	.	CASSSVLQETQYF	TGTGCCAGCAGCTCCGTCCTGCAAGAGACCCAGTACTTC
TRBV10-3	few	TRBJ2-6	18	.	CAISEWSRAGSRANVLTF	TGTGCCATCAGTGAGTGGAGCAGGGCGGGCTCGAGGGCCAACGTCCTGACTTTC
TRBV5-6	many	TRBJ1-2	14	.	CASRKSGSNYGYTF	TGTGCCAGCAGAAAATCGGGAAGTAACTATGGCTACACCTTC
TRBV20-1	.	TRBJ2-3	11	.	CSVLALDTQYF	TGCAGTGTACTAGCATTGGATACGCAGTATTTT
TRBV9	.	TRBJ2-1	17	.	CASSVLPRGRVLNEQFF	TGTGCCAGCAGCGTCCTACCCCGGGGCCGCGTCCTCAATGAGCAGTTCTTC
TRBV9	many	TRBJ2-1	12	.	CASSASYNEQFF	TGTGCCAGCAGCGCATCTTACAATGAGCAGTTCTTC
TRBV19	many	TRBJ2-1	15	.	CASSMEYSSYNEQFF	TGTGCCAGTAGTATGGAGTACAGCTCCTACAATGAGCAGTTCTTC
TRBV9	many	TRBJ2-1	16	.	CASSQMGAASYNEQFF	TGTGCCAGCAGCCAGATGGGGGCCGCCTCCTACAATGAGCAGTTCTTC